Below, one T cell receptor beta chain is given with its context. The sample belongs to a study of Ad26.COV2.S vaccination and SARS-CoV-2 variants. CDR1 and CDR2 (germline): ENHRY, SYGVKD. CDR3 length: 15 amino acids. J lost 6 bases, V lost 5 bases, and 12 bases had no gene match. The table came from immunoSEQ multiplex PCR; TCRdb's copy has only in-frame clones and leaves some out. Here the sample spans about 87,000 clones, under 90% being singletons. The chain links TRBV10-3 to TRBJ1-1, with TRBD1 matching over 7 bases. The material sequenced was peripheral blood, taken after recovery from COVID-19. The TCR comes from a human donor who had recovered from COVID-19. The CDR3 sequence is CAISPSSGGDPEAFF. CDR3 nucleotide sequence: TGTGCCATCAGTCCATCGTCAGGGGGAGACCCTGAAGCTTTCTTT.